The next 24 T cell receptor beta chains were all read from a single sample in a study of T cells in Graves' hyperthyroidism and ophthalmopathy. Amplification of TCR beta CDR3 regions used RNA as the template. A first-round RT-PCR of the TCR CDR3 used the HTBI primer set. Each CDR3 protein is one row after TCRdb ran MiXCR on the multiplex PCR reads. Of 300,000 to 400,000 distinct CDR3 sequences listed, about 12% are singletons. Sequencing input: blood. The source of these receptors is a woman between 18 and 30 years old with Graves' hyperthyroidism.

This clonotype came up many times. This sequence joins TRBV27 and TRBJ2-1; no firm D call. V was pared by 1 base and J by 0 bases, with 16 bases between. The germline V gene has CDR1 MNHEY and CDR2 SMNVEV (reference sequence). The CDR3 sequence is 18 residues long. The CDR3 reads CASSLWSFAGSSYNEQFF. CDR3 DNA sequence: TGTGCCAGCAGTTTATGGTCCTTCGCTGGAAGCTCCTACAATGAGCAGTTCTTC.

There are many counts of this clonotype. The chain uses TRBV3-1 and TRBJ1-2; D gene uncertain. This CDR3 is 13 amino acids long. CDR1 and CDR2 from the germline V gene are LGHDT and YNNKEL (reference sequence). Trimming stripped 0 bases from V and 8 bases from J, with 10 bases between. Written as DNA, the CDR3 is TGTGCCAGCAGCCAAGATGGGTTTATGGGCTACACCTTC. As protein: CASSQDGFMGYTF.

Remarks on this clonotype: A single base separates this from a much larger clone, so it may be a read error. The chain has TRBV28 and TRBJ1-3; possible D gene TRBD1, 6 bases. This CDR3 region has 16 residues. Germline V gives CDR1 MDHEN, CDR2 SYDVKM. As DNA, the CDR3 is TGTGCCAGCAGCTCACCATACAGGGTTTCTGGAAACACCGTATATTTT. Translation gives CASSSPYRVSGNTVYF.

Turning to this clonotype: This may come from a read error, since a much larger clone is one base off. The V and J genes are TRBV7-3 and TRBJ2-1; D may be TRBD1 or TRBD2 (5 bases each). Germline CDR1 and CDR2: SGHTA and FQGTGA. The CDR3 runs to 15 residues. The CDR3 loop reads CASSPSGTSHNERFF. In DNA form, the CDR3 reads TGTGCCAGCAGCCCGTCGGGGACCTCTCACAATGAGCGGTTCTTC.

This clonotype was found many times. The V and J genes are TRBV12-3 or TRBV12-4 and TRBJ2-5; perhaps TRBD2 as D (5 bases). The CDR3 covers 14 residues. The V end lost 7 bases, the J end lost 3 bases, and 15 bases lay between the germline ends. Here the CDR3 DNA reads TGTGCCAGCACCCCGTTCCCCGGGGAAGAGACCCAGTACTTC. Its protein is CASTPFPGEETQYF.

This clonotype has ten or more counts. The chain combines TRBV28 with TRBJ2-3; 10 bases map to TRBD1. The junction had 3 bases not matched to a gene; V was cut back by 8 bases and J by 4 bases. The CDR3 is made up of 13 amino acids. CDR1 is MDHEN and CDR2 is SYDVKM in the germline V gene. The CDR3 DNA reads TGTGCCAGCGGGGACAGGGGACCAGATACGCAGTATTTT. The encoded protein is CASGDRGPDTQYF.

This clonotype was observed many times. CDR3 sequence reads: CASSLSLAGVGSAGELFF. CDR3 bases: TGTGCCAGCAGTTTATCGCTAGCGGGAGTCGGATCGGCCGGGGAGCTGTTTTTT. The rearrangement joins TRBV28 to TRBJ2-2, with 10 nucleotides matching TRBD2. The J segment lost 6 bases and the V segment lost 1 base, leaving 11 bases of the junction unmatched. The V gene's germline CDR1 is MDHEN and CDR2 SYDVKM. The CDR3 loop spans 18 amino acids.

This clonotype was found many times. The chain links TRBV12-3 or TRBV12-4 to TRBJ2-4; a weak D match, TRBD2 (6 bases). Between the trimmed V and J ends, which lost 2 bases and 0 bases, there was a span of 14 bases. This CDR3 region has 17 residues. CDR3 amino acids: CASSLLGLRGAKNIQYF. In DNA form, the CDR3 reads TGTGCCAGCAGTTTATTGGGACTTAGAGGAGCCAAAAACATTCAGTACTTC.

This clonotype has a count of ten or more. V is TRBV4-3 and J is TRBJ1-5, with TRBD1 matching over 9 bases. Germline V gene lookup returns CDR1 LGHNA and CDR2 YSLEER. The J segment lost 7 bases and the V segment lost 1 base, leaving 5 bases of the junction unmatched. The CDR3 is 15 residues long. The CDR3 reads CASSQAWTGEQPQHF. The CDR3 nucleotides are TGCGCCAGCAGCCAAGCGTGGACAGGGGAACAGCCCCAGCATTTT.

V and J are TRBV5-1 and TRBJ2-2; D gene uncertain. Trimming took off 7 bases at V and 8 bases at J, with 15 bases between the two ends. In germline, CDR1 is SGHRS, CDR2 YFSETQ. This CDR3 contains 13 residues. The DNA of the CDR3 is TGCGCCAGCTGGGTCCCCCCACATGGGGAGCTGTTTTTT. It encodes CASWVPPHGELFF.

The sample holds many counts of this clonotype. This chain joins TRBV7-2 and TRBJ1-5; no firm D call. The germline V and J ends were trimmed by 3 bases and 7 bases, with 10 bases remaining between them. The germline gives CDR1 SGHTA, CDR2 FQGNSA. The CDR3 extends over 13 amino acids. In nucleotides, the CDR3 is TGTGCCAGCAGCTTTGACCGGGAACAGCCCCAGCATTTT. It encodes CASSFDREQPQHF.

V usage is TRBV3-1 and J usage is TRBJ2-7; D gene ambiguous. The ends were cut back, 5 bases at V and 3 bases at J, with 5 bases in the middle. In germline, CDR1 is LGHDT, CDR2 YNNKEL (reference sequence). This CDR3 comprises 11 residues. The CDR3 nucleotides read TGTGCCAGCAGCTGGCACTACGAGCAGTACTTC. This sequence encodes CASSWHYEQYF.

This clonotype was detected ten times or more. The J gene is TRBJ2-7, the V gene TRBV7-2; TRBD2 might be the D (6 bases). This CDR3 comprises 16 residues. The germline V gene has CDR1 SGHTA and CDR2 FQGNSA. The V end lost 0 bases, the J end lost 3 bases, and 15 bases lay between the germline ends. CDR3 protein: CASSLAEVNGGYEQYF. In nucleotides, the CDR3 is TGTGCCAGCAGCTTAGCGGAAGTGAACGGGGGCTACGAGCAGTACTTC.

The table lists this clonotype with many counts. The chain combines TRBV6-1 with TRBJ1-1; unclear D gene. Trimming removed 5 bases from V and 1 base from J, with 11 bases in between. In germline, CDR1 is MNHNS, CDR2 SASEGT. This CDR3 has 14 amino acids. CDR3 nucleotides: TGTGCCAGCAGTCTATTCGAGGGGAACACTGAAGCTTTCTTT. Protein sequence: CASSLFEGNTEAFF.

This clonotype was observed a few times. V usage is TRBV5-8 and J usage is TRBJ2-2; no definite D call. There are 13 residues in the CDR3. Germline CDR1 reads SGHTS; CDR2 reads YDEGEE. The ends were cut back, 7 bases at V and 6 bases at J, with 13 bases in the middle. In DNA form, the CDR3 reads TGTGCCAGCTGGGTGATTTCTGCCGGGGAGCTGTTTTTT. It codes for CASWVISAGELFF.

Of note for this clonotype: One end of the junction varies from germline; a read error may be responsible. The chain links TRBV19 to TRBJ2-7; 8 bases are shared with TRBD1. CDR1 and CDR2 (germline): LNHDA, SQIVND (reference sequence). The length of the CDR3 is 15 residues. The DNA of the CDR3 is TGTGCCAGTAGTTTTGTTCGGACAGGGAGTTACGGGCAGTACTTC. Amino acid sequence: CASSFVRTGSYGQYF. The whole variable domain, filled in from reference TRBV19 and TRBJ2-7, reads DGGITQSPKYLFRKEGQNVTLSCEQNLNHDAMYWYRQDPGQGLRLIYYSQIVNDFQKGDIAEGYSVSREKKESFPLTVTSAQKNPTAFYLCASSFVRTGSYGQYFGPGTRLTVT.

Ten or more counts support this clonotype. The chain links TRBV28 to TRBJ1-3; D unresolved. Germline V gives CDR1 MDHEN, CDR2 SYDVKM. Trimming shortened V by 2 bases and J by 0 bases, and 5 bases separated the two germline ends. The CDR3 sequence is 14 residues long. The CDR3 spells CASSLVDSGNTIYF. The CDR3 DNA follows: TGTGCCAGCAGTTTAGTTGACTCTGGAAACACCATATATTTT.

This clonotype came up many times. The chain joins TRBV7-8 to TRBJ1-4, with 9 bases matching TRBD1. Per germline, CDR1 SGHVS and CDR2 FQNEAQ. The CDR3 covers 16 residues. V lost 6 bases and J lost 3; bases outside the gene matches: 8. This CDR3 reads CASRTHRGQSNEKLFF. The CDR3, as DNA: TGTGCCAGCAGGACTCACAGGGGGCAATCTAATGAAAAACTGTTTTTT.

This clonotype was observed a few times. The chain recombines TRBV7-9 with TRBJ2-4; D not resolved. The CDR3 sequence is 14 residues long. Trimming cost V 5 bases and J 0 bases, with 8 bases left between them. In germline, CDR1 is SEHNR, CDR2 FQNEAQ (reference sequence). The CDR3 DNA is TGTGCCAGCAGCGACGGGCTAGCCAAAAACATTCAGTACTTC. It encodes CASSDGLAKNIQYF.

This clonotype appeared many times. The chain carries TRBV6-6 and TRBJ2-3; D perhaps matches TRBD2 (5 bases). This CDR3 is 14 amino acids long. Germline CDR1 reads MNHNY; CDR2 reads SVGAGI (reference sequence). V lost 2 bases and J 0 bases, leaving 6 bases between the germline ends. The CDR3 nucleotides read TGTGCCAGCAGTTACGAGGGCAGCACAGATACGCAGTATTTT. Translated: CASSYEGSTDTQYF.

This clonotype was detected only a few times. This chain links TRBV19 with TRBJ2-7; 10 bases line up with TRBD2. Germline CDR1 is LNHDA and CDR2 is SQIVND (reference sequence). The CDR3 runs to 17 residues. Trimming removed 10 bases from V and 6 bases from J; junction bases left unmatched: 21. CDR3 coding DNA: TGTGCCACTGCCCCTAGGGCCAAGCGGGAGGGCCACTTCGAGCAGTACTTC. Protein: CATAPRAKREGHFEQYF.

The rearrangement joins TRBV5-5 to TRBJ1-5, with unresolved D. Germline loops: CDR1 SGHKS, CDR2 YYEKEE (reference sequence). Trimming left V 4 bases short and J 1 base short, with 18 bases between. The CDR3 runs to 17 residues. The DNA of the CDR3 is TGTGCCAGCAGCCAAGATAAAGAGGCACTAAGCAATCAGCCCCAGCATTTT. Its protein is CASSQDKEALSNQPQHF.

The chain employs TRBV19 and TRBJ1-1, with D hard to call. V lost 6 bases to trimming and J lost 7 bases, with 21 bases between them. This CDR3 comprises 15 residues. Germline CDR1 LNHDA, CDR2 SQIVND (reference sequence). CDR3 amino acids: CASRPVKKRDSEAFF. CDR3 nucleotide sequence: TGTGCCAGTAGGCCGGTCAAAAAGAGAGATAGTGAAGCTTTCTTT.

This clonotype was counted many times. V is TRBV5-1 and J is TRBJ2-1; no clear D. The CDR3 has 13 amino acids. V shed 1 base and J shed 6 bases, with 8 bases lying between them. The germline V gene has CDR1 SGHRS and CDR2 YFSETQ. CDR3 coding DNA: TGCGCCAGCAGCTTGTGGAGTTTCAATGAGCAGTTCTTC. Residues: CASSLWSFNEQFF.